These 9 T cell receptor beta chains originate from one sample sequenced in a study of shared clonotypes between healthy human individuals (dated by TCRdb to 2020 to 2021). Preparation of the library involved the immunoSEQ multiplex PCR assay. The clones in this table, taken by TCRdb from immuneACCESS, are in-frame only. Not every clone is retained; where verified, under half of the shortfall comes from an unresolved V gene, and the cause of the rest is unknown. Counted in this sample were a few hundred thousand clones; around 80% of them appeared once. Together, the top ten hold approximately 12% of the sample. Sequenced input: PBMCs. These receptor sequences come from a woman aged 35 to 49 in good health. Some clones in this sample may be carry-over from other donors' samples.

The chain has TRBV19 and TRBJ2-6; a weak D match, TRBD1 (5 bases). V lost 5 bases, J lost 0 bases, and 11 bases lay in between. CDR1 and CDR2 (germline): LNHDA, SQIVND (reference sequence). The CDR3 length is 16 residues. The CDR3 loop reads CASSVRQNSGANVLTF. CDR3 in DNA: TGTGCCAGTAGTGTAAGACAGAACTCTGGGGCCAACGTCCTGACTTTC.

For the CDR3, the DNA is TGTGCCAGCAGTTTATCGGTAGCACTGAACTACGAGCAGTACTTC. Translating it yields CASSLSVALNYEQYF. V usage is TRBV27 and J usage is TRBJ2-7, with D unresolved. CDR3 length equals 15 residues. V lost 0 bases and J lost 3, with 12 bases in between. The germline V gene has CDR1 MNHEY and CDR2 SMNVEV (reference sequence).

As for this clone: A far larger clone is off by one base, so a read error is likely. This CDR3 is missing its conserved last phenylalanine or tryptophan, likely due to a read error. This chain connects TRBV7-9 to TRBJ2-7; maybe TRBD1 (6 bases). The V end lost 4 bases, the J end lost 5 bases, and 18 bases lay between the germline ends. This CDR3 spans 15 amino acids. Per the germline V gene, CDR1 is SEHNR and CDR2 is FQNEAQ (reference sequence). The chain's CDR3 is CASSSPSVGADEQYL. In nucleotides, the CDR3 is TGTGCCAGCAGCTCTCCATCGGTGGGGGCAGACGAGCAGTACCTC.

The chain couples TRBV7-3 to TRBJ2-2; 11 bases match TRBD2. Losses at the gene ends were 5 bases for V and 5 bases for J; bases not matched to a gene: 4. CDR3 size: 15 residues. Germline CDR1 SGHTA, CDR2 FQGTGA. This chain's CDR3 is CASSPGLAVTGELFF. The CDR3 DNA reads TGTGCCAGCAGCCCGGGACTAGCGGTTACCGGGGAGCTGTTTTTT.

The chain is built from TRBV7-2 and TRBJ2-2, with D possibly being TRBD1 (5 bases). Trimming pared 5 bases from V and 3 bases from J, leaving 10 bases between. Germline V lookup: CDR1 SGHTA, CDR2 FQGNSA. The CDR3 extends over 14 amino acids. The CDR3 region has the DNA TGTGCCAGCAGCCCGGCAGGGTACACCGGGGAGCTGTTTTTT. This sequence encodes CASSPAGYTGELFF.

The chain joins TRBV6-6 to TRBJ2-7, with 8 bases lining up with TRBD1. Germline V gene lookup returns CDR1 MNHNY and CDR2 SVGAGI (reference sequence). The CDR3 is 16 amino acids. J was trimmed by 5 bases and V by 0 bases; bases with no gene match: 9. CDR3 in DNA: TGTGCCAGCAGTTACTCGAGAGGCAGGGGGCTGAACGAGCAGTACTTC. It codes for CASSYSRGRGLNEQYF.

This clone occurred many times. The chain recombines TRBV4-3 with TRBJ2-3; the match to TRBD2 covers 7 bases. The CDR3 runs 20 residues. Germline trimming cut 3 bases from V and 0 bases from J; bases unmatched to any gene: 18. From germline, CDR1 is LGHNA and CDR2 YSLEER. CDR3 region: CASSQGNGAGAPFSTDTQYF. CDR3 nucleotide sequence: TGCGCCAGCAGCCAGGGTAACGGGGCGGGAGCCCCATTTAGCACAGATACGCAGTATTTT.

The chain is built from TRBV18 and TRBJ2-3, with 10 bases identical to TRBD2. Germline-derived CDR1 and CDR2 are KGHSH and LQKENI. V trimming: 4 bases; J trimming: 4 bases; junction bases outside the gene matches: 8. This CDR3 is 16 amino acids long. The CDR3, as DNA: TGTGCCAGCTCACTTTTCCCTAGCGGGAGTTCAGATACGCAGTATTTT. Its translation is CASSLFPSGSSDTQYF. The variable domain in full, with the rest retrieved from reference TRBV18 and TRBJ2-3, is NAGVMQNPRHLVRRRGQEARLRCSPMKGHSHVYWYRQLPEEGLKFMVYLQKENIIDESGMPKERFSAEFPKEGPSILRIQQVVRGDSAAYFCASSLFPSGSSDTQYFGPGTRLTVL.

This chain links TRBV7-3 with TRBJ2-7; 7 nucleotides line up with TRBD2. This CDR3 has 14 residues. Trimming cost V 7 bases and J 4 bases; bases outside gene matches: 10. Germline-derived CDR1 and CDR2 are SGHTA and FQGTGA. The CDR3, as DNA: TGTGCCAGCAAAAGTGGCGGGAGTCGTTACGAGCAGTACTTC. Residues: CASKSGGSRYEQYF.